A single T cell receptor beta chain is shown here with its context. This record belongs to a study of blood T cell repertoires in COVID-19. This CDR3 region has 15 residues. Germline V gene data show CDR1 as MGHRA and CDR2 as YSYEKL. Trimming removed 1 base at V and 4 bases at J, with 13 bases between. The assay was immunoSEQ multiplex PCR, and TCRdb's table has in-frame clones only and misses some. The sample consists of about 120,000 clones, roughly 79% of them appearing once. The receptor comes from a man between 65 and 85 years old with acute or convalescent COVID-19. Material: peripheral blood. V gene TRBV4-1 combines with J gene TRBJ1-2; the D is unclear. The CDR3 here is CASSQVPQTTYGYTF. As DNA, the CDR3 is TGCGCCAGCAGCCAAGTTCCACAGACAACCTATGGCTACACCTTC.